Each of the 21 T cell receptor beta chains below was sequenced from the same sample in a study of blood T cell repertoires in COVID-19. Sequencing used immunoSEQ multiplex PCR; TCRdb keeps in-frame clones, though not all of them. The profile shows around 160,000 clones, around four fifths of them singletons. Sequenced material: peripheral blood. Receptors originate from a woman aged 40 to 50 with active or convalescent COVID-19.

The chain is built from TRBV10-3 and TRBJ2-2, with TRBD1 identical over 12 bases. This CDR3 comprises 20 residues. Germline assignment: CDR1 ENHRY and CDR2 SYGVKD. V was pared by 3 bases and J by 5 bases, with 16 bases of the junction left unmatched. The DNA for the CDR3 is TGTGCCATCAGTGAACCCTCTATCAGGACGGGACAGGGGGCAACCGGGGAGCTGTTTTTT. Encoded protein: CAISEPSIRTGQGATGELFF.

The chain is built from TRBV9 and TRBJ1-2, with D perhaps matching TRBD1 (6 bases). This CDR3 has 16 amino acids. The ends were cut back, 0 bases at V and 7 bases at J, with 19 bases in the middle. Germline CDR1 reads SGDLS; CDR2 reads YYNGEE. DNA of the CDR3: TGTGCCAGCAGCGTAGAGAAGGACAGAGTTATGGGTGGCTACACCTTC. This translates into CASSVEKDRVMGGYTF.

The chain uses TRBV5-6 and TRBJ2-3; 7 nucleotides agree with TRBD1. CDR1 is SGHDT, CDR2 YYEEEE, per germline. The V and J ends lost 0 bases and 0 bases, in that order; junction bases with no gene match: 7. This CDR3 has 17 amino acids. CDR3: CASSLDRTGLSTDTQYF. CDR3 DNA sequence: TGTGCCAGCAGCTTGGACCGGACAGGTCTTAGCACAGATACGCAGTATTTT.

The chain employs TRBV24-1 and TRBJ1-1; perhaps TRBD1 as D (6 bases). With 3 bases removed from V and 9 bases from J, the gap between germline ends came to 16 bases. Germline V gene lookup returns CDR1 KGHDR and CDR2 SFDVKD. CDR3 size: 14 residues. CDR3 amino acids: CATSDPGAAEKAFF. In DNA form, the CDR3 reads TGTGCCACCAGTGATCCAGGGGCGGCCGAAAAAGCTTTCTTT.

V is TRBV10-3 and J is TRBJ2-3, with TRBD2 identical over 7 bases. Germline V gene lookup returns CDR1 ENHRY and CDR2 SYGVKD. V trimming: 3 bases; J trimming: 1 base; junction bases outside the gene matches: 7. This CDR3 has 16 residues. This chain's CDR3 is CAISDRAGARTDTQYF. Written as DNA, the CDR3 is TGTGCCATCAGTGACCGGGCGGGAGCCCGCACAGATACGCAGTATTTT.

This clone was counted a single time. The chain joins TRBV2 to TRBJ1-3, with 9 bases aligning to TRBD1. CDR3 length equals 16 residues. Germline CDR1 and CDR2: SNHLY and FYNNEI. Trimming cost V 6 bases and J 2 bases; bases outside gene matches: 8. The CDR3 region has the DNA TGTGCCAGCAGCCAACGGACAGGGGATACTGGAAACACCATATATTTT. Translating it yields CASSQRTGDTGNTIYF.

This clone has a handful of counts. In DNA, the CDR3 is TGTGCCAGCAGTGACAGCGGGAGGGCCACAGATACGCAGTATTTT. It encodes CASSDSGRATDTQYF. The chain combines TRBV6-4 with TRBJ2-3; 10 bases fit TRBD2. CDR1 is MRHNA and CDR2 is SNTAGT in the germline V gene. Trimming at V came to 2 bases and at J to 2 bases, leaving 1 base not matched to a gene. The CDR3 is 15 amino acids.

The genes are TRBV6-5 and TRBJ2-1; 10 nucleotides line up with TRBD2. The germline gives CDR1 MNHEY, CDR2 SVGAGI. V was clipped by 2 bases and J by 7 bases; unmatched bases: 8. The CDR3 is 16 residues long. The CDR3 sequence is CASSYDSSGGANEQFF. The CDR3 coding sequence is TGTGCCAGCAGTTACGATTCTAGCGGGGGAGCAAATGAGCAGTTCTTC.

The rearrangement uses TRBV10-1 and TRBJ2-2; maybe TRBD1 (7 bases). CDR1 WNHNN and CDR2 SYGVQD come from the germline V gene (reference sequence). The CDR3 runs 14 residues. Trimming cost V 8 bases and J 7 bases, with 17 bases left between them. The CDR3 coding sequence is TGCGCCAGCTCTAGGAGGGGGCAAGGCGGGGAGCTGTTTTTT. It codes for CASSRRGQGGELFF.

This chain uses TRBV6-2 or TRBV6-3 with TRBJ2-7; 13 nucleotides agree with TRBD2. V gave up 5 bases and J gave up 4 bases; unmatched junction bases: 5. Per germline, CDR1 MNHEY and CDR2 SVGEGT. The CDR3 consists of 15 residues. Here the CDR3 reads CASSRLLAGGYEQYF. Written as DNA, the CDR3 is TGTGCCAGCAGTCGACTACTAGCGGGAGGGTACGAGCAGTACTTC.

The J gene is TRBJ1-2, the V gene TRBV12-3 or TRBV12-4; 9 positions match TRBD1. This CDR3 is built from 12 residues. The trim removed 4 bases at V and 7 bases at J, leaving 1 base unmatched. The CDR3 bases are TGTGCCAGCAGTTCGACAGGGGGTGGCTACACCTTC. It is translated as CASSSTGGGYTF.

This clone was observed a handful of times. V usage is TRBV30 and J usage is TRBJ1-5; 9 bases fit TRBD1. The CDR3 is made up of 13 amino acids. V gave up 1 base and J gave up 10 bases; unmatched junction bases: 5. Germline loops: CDR1 GTSNPN, CDR2 SVGIG (reference sequence). DNA for the CDR3: TGTGCCTGGAGTGGACAGGGGGTCAAACCCCAGCATTTT. It encodes CAWSGQGVKPQHF.

The J gene is TRBJ1-2, the V gene TRBV21-1; TRBD1, the D gene given by the table, was not confirmed from the DNA. TRBV21-1 is tagged as a pseudogene. CDR3 length equals 18 residues. Here the CDR3 DNA reads TGTGCCAGCAGCCGATCAGGAACAGGGGGCACCAGGTACTATGGCTACACCTTC. Its protein is CASSRSGTGGTRYYGYTF.

This clone was seen a handful of times. The V and J genes are TRBV6-5 and TRBJ1-3; 7 bases agree with TRBD1. Germline CDR1 reads MNHEY; CDR2 reads SVGAGI. The CDR3 sequence is 14 residues long. With 6 bases clipped from V and 2 bases from J, the junction kept 4 bases outside the gene matches. As DNA, the CDR3 is TGTGCCAGCAGCCAGGGGGGCGCTGGAAACACCATATATTTT. Translated: CASSQGGAGNTIYF.

V is TRBV6-1 and J is TRBJ2-5; 14 positions match TRBD2. V lost 4 bases to trimming and J lost 3 bases; unmatched junction nucleotides: 4. Germline V CDR1 and CDR2: MNHNS, SASEGT. This CDR3 comprises 16 residues. The CDR3 nucleotides are TGTGCCAGCAGTGGACTAGCGGGGGGGCCTAAAGAGACCCAGTACTTC. Its protein is CASSGLAGGPKETQYF.

The CDR3 nucleotides are TGCAGCGCCTGGGACAGGGGGGAGAACACTGAAGCTTTCTTT. Translated: CSAWDRGENTEAFF. The V call is TRBV29-1, the J call TRBJ1-1, with 11 bases aligning to TRBD1. In germline, CDR1 is SQVTM, CDR2 ANQGSEA. With V trimmed by 7 bases and J by 1 base, 5 bases remained unmatched. The CDR3 runs to 14 residues. Full variable domain (remainder filled in from reference TRBV29-1 and TRBJ1-1): SAVISQKPSRDICQRGTSLTIQCQVDSQVTMMFWYRQQPGQSLTLIATANQGSEATYESGFVIDKFPISRPNLTFSTLTVSNMSPEDSSIYLCSAWDRGENTEAFFGQGTRLTVV.

The gene calls are TRBV9 and TRBJ2-1; 8 nucleotides match TRBD2. This CDR3 comprises 18 residues. Germline-derived CDR1 and CDR2 are SGDLS and YYNGEE. V dropped 1 base and J dropped 0; count of bases not matched to a gene: 9. Here the CDR3 reads CASSVSPGGLSSYNEQFF. In DNA form, the CDR3 reads TGTGCCAGCAGCGTAAGTCCGGGGGGGCTGAGCTCCTACAATGAGCAGTTCTTC.

The genes are TRBV28 and TRBJ1-2, with D perhaps matching TRBD1 (5 bases). V was cut by 6 bases and J by 4 bases, with 9 bases left in between. This CDR3 has 12 amino acids. In germline, CDR1 is MDHEN, CDR2 SYDVKM. As DNA, the CDR3 is TGTGCCAGCAGCAAGGGGCCCTATGGCTACACCTTC. It is translated as CASSKGPYGYTF.

The chain has TRBV27 and TRBJ2-7; D is unclear. Germline V lookup: CDR1 MNHEY, CDR2 SMNVEV (reference sequence). This CDR3 is 13 amino acids long. V shed 5 bases and J shed 6 bases, with 14 bases lying between them. The CDR3 is CASSRDGAGEQYF. DNA of the CDR3: TGTGCCAGCAGTCGTGACGGAGCTGGCGAGCAGTACTTC.

This chain links TRBV2 with TRBJ1-3; D remains unclear. CDR1 is SNHLY, CDR2 FYNNEI, per germline. Trimming removed 7 bases at V and 4 bases at J, with 11 bases between. The CDR3 runs to 13 residues. The CDR3 region is CASTLVAGNTIYF. CDR3 bases: TGTGCCAGCACACTTGTTGCCGGAAACACCATATATTTT.

The chain carries TRBV5-1 and TRBJ2-5; 9 nucleotides line up with TRBD1. Germline V lookup: CDR1 SGHRS, CDR2 YFSETQ. The length of the CDR3 is 19 residues. Trimming at V came to 2 bases and at J to 3 bases, leaving 17 bases not matched to a gene. The CDR3 DNA reads TGCGCCAGCAGCTTACAAGGGAGTTTAGGACAGGGGCGGGAAGAGACCCAGTACTTC. It translates to CASSLQGSLGQGREETQYF.